One sample yielded the 21 T cell receptor beta chains listed below, sequenced in a study of long-term antiretroviral therapy in people with HIV. Running of the v3.0 immunoSEQ assay took place at survey level. Sequencing was performed with immunoSEQ multiplex PCR; in TCRdb, only in-frame clones are kept and a portion is missing. Of approximately 16,000 clones in the sample, 78% were seen once. The input for sequencing was unsorted PBMCs, taken approximately 3.4 years after starting antiretroviral therapy. Every receptor here comes from a woman in her forties with HIV.

CDR3 sequence reads: CASPSTGGSSTTEAFF. CDR3 sequence (DNA): TGTGCCAGCCCCTCGACAGGGGGCAGTTCGACGACTGAAGCTTTCTTT. The chain uses TRBV2 and TRBJ1-1; TRBD1 matches at 10 bases. The CDR3 contains 16 residues. Germline V CDR1 and CDR2: SNHLY, FYNNEI. V shed 8 bases, J shed 5 bases, and the junction held 14 bases outside the gene matches. Combining the CDR3 with reference TRBV2 and TRBJ1-1 gives the whole variable domain EPEVTQTPSHQVTQMGQEVILRCVPISNHLYFYWYRQILGQKVEFLVSFYNNEISEKSEIFDDQFSVERPDGSNFTLKIRSTKLEDSAMYFCASPSTGGSSTTEAFFGQGTRLTVV.

CDR3: CASSPRGSGGPLTGELFF. The CDR3 DNA follows: TGTGCCAGCTCTCCCCGCGGGAGCGGGGGGCCTCTCACCGGGGAGCTGTTTTTT. J is TRBJ2-2 and V is TRBV18; TRBD2 agrees at 9 bases. Trimming took 6 bases from V and 4 from J; bases not matched to a gene: 15. This CDR3 has 18 amino acids. Germline V gene lookup returns CDR1 KGHSH and CDR2 LQKENI.

This chain links TRBV5-5 with TRBJ2-7, with 10 bases that match TRBD1. With V trimmed by 3 bases and J by 7 bases, 4 bases remained unmatched. The germline gives CDR1 SGHKS, CDR2 YYEKEE (reference sequence). The CDR3 covers 13 residues. The CDR3 nucleotides read TGTGCCAGCAGCTGGGACAGGGGTCCGGAGCAGTACTTC. Protein sequence: CASSWDRGPEQYF. The full variable domain, completed using reference TRBV5-5 and TRBJ2-7, is DAGVTQSPTHLIKTRGQQVTLRCSPISGHKSVSWYQQVLGQGPQFIFQYYEKEERGRGNFPDRFSARQFPNYSSELNVNALLLGDSALYLCASSWDRGPEQYFGPGTRLTVT.

CDR3 bases: TGTGCCAGCAGTTACTCGGGGGGATCTAACTATGGCTACACCTTC. Translation: CASSYSGGSNYGYTF. This chain uses TRBV6-5 with TRBJ1-2; tentative D call: TRBD1 (5 bases). The V end lost 0 bases, the J end lost 0 bases, and 8 bases lay between the germline ends. CDR3 length: 15 residues. Germline CDR1 and CDR2: MNHEY and SVGAGI.

V is TRBV6-6 and J is TRBJ1-4; possibly TRBD1 for D (6 bases). CDR1 is MNHNY, CDR2 SVGAGI, per germline (reference sequence). The CDR3 loop spans 15 amino acids. V was clipped by 2 bases and J by 8 bases, with 15 bases between them. The DNA of the CDR3 is TGTGCCAGCAGTTACGGGGACATGGCTCGAGAAAAACTGTTTTTT. Translated, it gives CASSYGDMAREKLFF.

V and J are TRBV7-9 and TRBJ2-6; D may be TRBD2 (6 bases). The V gene lost 0 bases and the J gene lost 3 bases, with 9 bases spanning the gap. Per the germline V gene, CDR1 is SEHNR and CDR2 is FQNEAQ (reference sequence). The CDR3 spans 16 residues. As DNA, the CDR3 is TGTGCCAGCAGCTTAGCGACGGGGGTTGGGGCCAACGTCCTGACTTTC. Its protein product is CASSLATGVGANVLTF.

The chain uses TRBV7-9 and TRBJ2-7; D unresolved. Germline CDR1 is SEHNR and CDR2 is FQNEAQ (reference sequence). This CDR3 is 14 amino acids long. V dropped 1 base and J dropped 2 bases, with 9 bases sitting between them. CDR3 sequence (DNA): TGTGCCAGCAGCTTAGAGAATTCCGCCTACGAGCAGTACTTC. It yields the protein CASSLENSAYEQYF.

The chain is built from TRBV7-2 and TRBJ2-7, with TRBD2 matching over 9 bases. The CDR3 is 15 amino acids. Germline CDR1 and CDR2: SGHTA and FQGNSA. Trimming took 0 bases from V and 0 from J; bases not matched to a gene: 0. CDR3 DNA: TGTGCCAGCAGCTTAGCGGGACTAGCCTCCTACGAGCAGTACTTC. It encodes CASSLAGLASYEQYF.

This rearrangement joins TRBV7-9 to TRBJ1-5; maybe TRBD1 (5 bases). CDR1 and CDR2 from the germline V gene are SEHNR and FQNEAQ (reference sequence). V gave up 5 bases and J gave up 8 bases, with 16 bases separating them. CDR3 length equals 14 residues. The CDR3: CASSRTGGREPQHF. CDR3 DNA sequence: TGTGCCAGCAGCCGGACGGGGGGGAGAGAGCCCCAGCATTTT.

This chain connects TRBV10-3 to TRBJ1-5, with D hard to call. Germline V lookup: CDR1 ENHRY, CDR2 SYGVKD. This CDR3 region has 17 residues. V shed 3 bases and J shed 9 bases, with 24 bases lying between them. CDR3 region: CAISDTDTSLGYMPQHF. The CDR3 coding sequence is TGTGCCATCAGTGATACCGACACCTCGTTAGGGTACATGCCCCAGCATTTT.

The chain joins TRBV5-1 to TRBJ1-1; 10 nucleotides match TRBD1. Unmatched junction bases numbered 10, after V lost 5 bases and J lost 6 bases. Germline V lookup: CDR1 SGHRS, CDR2 YFSETQ. The CDR3 is 15 residues long. The CDR3 loop is CASRKTGQGDSEAFF. CDR3 DNA: TGCGCCAGCAGAAAAACTGGACAGGGGGACTCTGAAGCTTTCTTT.

The chain employs TRBV7-2 and TRBJ2-3; weak D call: TRBD2 (6 bases). Germline V gene lookup returns CDR1 SGHTA and CDR2 FQGNSA. The V gene lost 2 bases and the J gene lost 3 bases, with 12 bases spanning the gap. This CDR3 has 15 amino acids. Written as DNA, the CDR3 is TGTGCCAGCAGCTTATACCCTAGCGCAACAGATACGCAGTATTTT. Residues: CASSLYPSATDTQYF.

The V gene is TRBV29-1, the J gene TRBJ2-7; 7 bases fit TRBD2. The CDR3 has 14 residues. Germline CDR1 reads SQVTM; CDR2 reads ANQGSEA. V shed 3 bases and J 6 bases; nucleotides not matched to a gene: 11. CDR3 coding DNA: TGCAGCGTTGATTCGCGGGGGACCTACTCCGAGCAGTACTTC. This sequence encodes CSVDSRGTYSEQYF.

The chain recombines TRBV29-1 with TRBJ1-3; D not resolved. The CDR3 runs 13 residues. Germline CDR1 reads SQVTM; CDR2 reads ANQGSEA. CDR3 amino acids: CSGVRPEGNTIYF. CDR3 sequence (DNA): TGCAGTGGCGTCAGGCCTGAGGGAAACACCATATATTTT.

V and J are TRBV7-9 and TRBJ2-1; D might be TRBD1 (5 bases). This CDR3 comprises 15 residues. Germline V gene lookup returns CDR1 SEHNR and CDR2 FQNEAQ (reference sequence). V lost 3 bases to trimming and J lost 9 bases, with 18 bases between them. The CDR3, as DNA: TGTGCCAGCAGCTTTCTTAAGGGGTCCAGAGGTGAGCAGTTCTTC. Its protein product is CASSFLKGSRGEQFF.

The V call is TRBV7-8, the J call TRBJ2-2; D is uncertain. The CDR3 sequence is 14 residues long. CDR1 and CDR2 (germline): SGHVS, FQNEAQ. V lost 7 bases to trimming and J lost 4 bases, with 13 bases between them. The CDR3 DNA sequence: TGTGCCAGCATCTCGGGTTCGGGCACCGGGGAGCTGTTTTTT. Its protein is CASISGSGTGELFF.

The rearrangement links TRBV2 to TRBJ1-2; a weak D match, TRBD1 (5 bases). CDR3 length: 17 residues. V was trimmed by 0 bases and J by 1 base, leaving 15 bases between them. CDR1 and CDR2 from the germline V gene are SNHLY and FYNNEI. CDR3 coding DNA: TGTGCCAGCAGTGAAGCGCGGGACGGACGCTATAACTATGGCTACACCTTC. Protein sequence: CASSEARDGRYNYGYTF.

The CDR3: CASSSGAVGYTF. In DNA, the CDR3 is TGTGCCAGCAGTTCCGGTGCAGTTGGCTACACCTTC. The rearrangement joins TRBV6-5 to TRBJ1-2, with no clear D. V was clipped by 4 bases and J by 7 bases, with 10 bases between them. The CDR3 covers 12 residues. The germline gives CDR1 MNHEY, CDR2 SVGAGI.

The chain joins TRBV5-6 to TRBJ2-7; 9 bases agree with TRBD1. CDR3 length equals 13 residues. With 4 bases clipped from V and 5 bases from J, the junction kept 4 bases outside the gene matches. CDR1 SGHDT and CDR2 YYEEEE come from the germline V gene. CDR3 nucleotides: TGTGCCAGCAGCCGTGGACAGGGGAACGAGCAGTACTTC. Translated: CASSRGQGNEQYF.

The V gene is TRBV5-1, the J gene TRBJ2-5, with D perhaps TRBD1 (6 bases). The assigned J gene may be wrong: the sequence end matches TRBJ2-7 better. Germline CDR1 and CDR2: SGHRS and YFSETQ. The CDR3 runs to 18 residues. The CDR3 DNA follows: TGCGCCAGCAGCTCCAACTTACCTTTCCGGGACATTGGGAACGAGCAGTACTTC. This codes for CASSSNLPFRDIGNEQYF.

The V call is TRBV5-4, the J call TRBJ2-3; 8 bases align to TRBD2. The germline CDR1 and CDR2 sequences are SGHNT and YYREEE (reference sequence). The CDR3 runs 16 residues. The V and J ends lost 0 bases and 3 bases, in that order; junction bases with no gene match: 6. CDR3 in amino acids: CASSLGSAGATDTQYF. As DNA, the CDR3 is TGTGCCAGCAGCTTGGGGTCAGCGGGGGCGACAGATACGCAGTATTTT.